This entry lists 30 T cell receptor beta chains sequenced from one sample in a study of shared clonotypes between healthy human individuals. Clones were read by immunoSEQ multiplex PCR, and TCRdb kept only the in-frame ones, dropping some. The sample holds 760,000 or so clones, just over 95% seen once. Terminally differentiated effector memory CD45RA+ cells were excluded by CCR7 positive selection of CD45RO-negative cells. Material: naive CD8+ T cells sorted from blood. These receptors all stem from a man under 40 in good health.

This clone appeared once. The chain links TRBV4-1 to TRBJ1-1, with D perhaps matching TRBD1 (5 bases). V was cut by 0 bases and J by 5 bases, with 10 bases left in between. Germline V gives CDR1 MGHRA, CDR2 YSYEKL. The CDR3 covers 14 residues. The CDR3, as DNA: TGCGCCAGCAGCCAAGACAGGGCGGGAACTGAAGCTTTCTTT. Amino acids: CASSQDRAGTEAFF.

The rearrangement uses TRBV27 and TRBJ2-3, with 10 positions matching TRBD1. The V segment lost 5 bases and the J segment 5 bases; nucleotides outside the gene matches: 13. The germline CDR1 and CDR2 sequences are MNHEY and SMNVEV (reference sequence). The CDR3 loop spans 17 amino acids. CDR3 region: CASSLLQTGGVGDTQYF. In nucleotides, the CDR3 is TGTGCCAGCAGTCTCCTTCAGACAGGGGGCGTGGGAGATACGCAGTATTTT.

J is TRBJ2-5 and V is TRBV10-2; D uncertain. Trimming removed 3 bases at V and 5 bases at J, with 4 bases between. This CDR3 has 11 amino acids. Germline V CDR1 and CDR2: WSHSY, SAAADI. The CDR3 nucleotides read TGCGCCAGCAGTGATTTGGAGACCCAGTACTTC. Protein sequence: CASSDLETQYF.

This chain uses TRBV11-2 with TRBJ2-7, with D possibly TRBD1 on 6 matching bases. CDR1 and CDR2 (germline): SGHAT, FQNNGV. The CDR3 extends over 16 amino acids. V lost 0 bases and J 3 bases, leaving 15 bases between the germline ends. The CDR3 coding sequence is TGTGCCAGCAGCTTAGATAGTCAGGGGATCCGCTACGAGCAGTACTTC. Protein product: CASSLDSQGIRYEQYF.

The V call is TRBV19, the J call TRBJ1-1; 8 bases agree with TRBD1. CDR3 length: 15 amino acids. The germline V gene has CDR1 LNHDA and CDR2 SQIVND (reference sequence). V lost 7 bases and J lost 1; bases outside the gene matches: 8. The CDR3 sequence: CASTQGASGNTEAFF. As DNA, the CDR3 is TGTGCCAGTACCCAGGGGGCTTCTGGGAACACTGAAGCTTTCTTT.

The V call is TRBV2, the J call TRBJ1-1; TRBD1 matches at 7 bases. This CDR3 has 14 amino acids. Germline loops: CDR1 SNHLY, CDR2 FYNNEI. Trimming cost V 8 bases and J 3 bases; bases outside gene matches: 9. Written as DNA, the CDR3 is TGTGCCAGCGGATACACAGGGGCGGACACTGAAGCTTTCTTT. Its protein is CASGYTGADTEAFF. Together with reference TRBV2 and TRBJ1-1, the CDR3 gives the full variable domain: EPEVTQTPSHQVTQMGQEVILRCVPISNHLYFYWYRQILGQKVEFLVSFYNNEISEKSEIFDDQFSVERPDGSNFTLKIRSTKLEDSAMYFCASGYTGADTEAFFGQGTRLTVV.

This chain uses TRBV7-9 with TRBJ2-1; 10 bases agree with TRBD2. V lost 1 base, J lost 3 bases, and 6 bases stayed unmatched. The germline gives CDR1 SEHNR, CDR2 FQNEAQ (reference sequence). The CDR3 is 17 residues long. CDR3: CASSLEETSGHYNEQFF. In nucleotides, the CDR3 is TGTGCCAGCAGCTTAGAGGAGACTAGCGGGCACTACAATGAGCAGTTCTTC.

The chain is built from TRBV29-1 and TRBJ2-3; the D gene is possibly TRBD1 (5 bases). The CDR3 length is 12 residues. Germline V gene data show CDR1 as SQVTM and CDR2 as ANQGSEA. With 7 bases removed from V and 2 bases from J, the gap between germline ends came to 10 bases. The CDR3 DNA reads as TGCAGCGCCACAGGTTACACAGATACGCAGTATTTT. Residues: CSATGYTDTQYF.

V is TRBV10-3 and J is TRBJ2-7, with D possibly being TRBD2 (5 bases). CDR1 ENHRY and CDR2 SYGVKD come from the germline V gene. CDR3 length: 14 amino acids. The V end lost 2 bases, the J end lost 0 bases, and 8 bases lay between the germline ends. CDR3 amino acids: CAISETGSSYEQYF. The DNA for the CDR3 is TGTGCCATCAGTGAGACTGGGAGCTCCTACGAGCAGTACTTC.

The CDR3 protein is CASSYSNRAETQYF. The CDR3 coding sequence is TGTGCCAGCAGTTACTCGAACAGGGCAGAGACCCAGTACTTC. J is TRBJ2-5 and V is TRBV6-6, with D possibly being TRBD1 (6 bases). There are 14 residues in the CDR3. V shed 0 bases and J shed 4 bases, with 9 bases lying between them. Germline CDR1 and CDR2: MNHNY and SVGAGI (reference sequence).

V usage is TRBV2 and J usage is TRBJ1-5, with D possibly TRBD1 on 6 matching bases. Germline V CDR1 and CDR2: SNHLY, FYNNEI. Trimming cost V 6 bases and J 6 bases, with 15 bases left between them. CDR3 length: 14 residues. CDR3 residues: CASRRGQSSQPQHF. For the CDR3, the DNA is TGTGCCAGCAGACGTGGACAGTCAAGTCAGCCCCAGCATTTT.

The chain links TRBV4-1 to TRBJ2-5; TRBD1 agrees at 8 bases. Trimming removed 4 bases from V and 5 bases from J; junction bases left unmatched: 3. The V gene's germline CDR1 is MGHRA and CDR2 YSYEKL. CDR3 length: 13 residues. The chain's CDR3 is CASSPRDRETQYF. DNA for the CDR3: TGCGCCAGCAGCCCCCGGGACAGGGAGACCCAGTACTTC.

This chain links TRBV10-1 with TRBJ2-1; 7 bases align to TRBD1. Germline V CDR1 and CDR2: WNHNN, SYGVQD (reference sequence). The V segment lost 6 bases and the J segment 0 bases; nucleotides outside the gene matches: 5. The CDR3 sequence is 15 residues long. CDR3 DNA: TGCGCCAGCAGCAAGGACAGGCGCTCCTACAATGAGCAGTTCTTC. Its translation: CASSKDRRSYNEQFF.

The chain joins TRBV25-1 to TRBJ1-2; tentative D call: TRBD1 (5 bases). Trimming left V 1 base short and J 3 bases short, with 12 bases between. CDR1 is MGHDK and CDR2 is SYGVNS in the germline V gene. There are 15 residues in the CDR3. The CDR3 region is CASSESKDRDYGYTF. The CDR3 DNA follows: TGTGCCAGCAGTGAATCAAAAGACAGAGACTATGGCTACACCTTC.

The chain joins TRBV12-2 to TRBJ2-6; the table names TRBD2, a call not compared with the DNA. TRBV12-2 represents a pseudogene. The CDR3 loop spans 18 amino acids. CDR3 in DNA: TGTGCAAGTCGCATGGAGGGGACCACACAAAGTCGGGCCAACGTCCTGACTTTC. Translated, it gives CASRMEGTTQSRANVLTF.

The chain is built from TRBV27 and TRBJ2-5; tentatively, D is TRBD2 (6 bases). This CDR3 is built from 16 residues. Looked up from germline, CDR1 is MNHEY and CDR2 is SMNVEV (reference sequence). V was trimmed by 3 bases and J by 1 base, leaving 15 bases between them. The CDR3 nucleotides read TGTGCCAGCAGTTTCTTAGCCTCGGAGGGCCAAGAGACCCAGTACTTC. Translating gives CASSFLASEGQETQYF.

Only a few counts were recorded for this clone. The chain couples TRBV11-2 to TRBJ2-7; 10 bases map to TRBD2. This CDR3 contains 16 residues. The V gene's germline CDR1 is SGHAT and CDR2 FQNNGV. V shed 6 bases and J 3 bases; nucleotides not matched to a gene: 11. The CDR3 is CASSTGLAGAYYEQYF. The CDR3 DNA sequence: TGTGCCAGCAGTACCGGGCTAGCGGGAGCGTACTACGAGCAGTACTTC.

The chain recombines TRBV6-5 with TRBJ1-1; D might be TRBD1 (5 bases). V was clipped by 5 bases and J by 6 bases, with 16 bases between them. This CDR3 has 14 amino acids. CDR1 is MNHEY and CDR2 is SVGAGI in the germline V gene. This CDR3 reads CASSKRQLRAEAFF. CDR3 nucleotide sequence: TGTGCCAGCAGTAAGAGACAGTTAAGGGCTGAAGCTTTCTTT.

The V gene is TRBV27, the J gene TRBJ2-1; possible D gene TRBD2, 5 bases. The CDR3 covers 15 residues. The germline V gene has CDR1 MNHEY and CDR2 SMNVEV (reference sequence). Trimming cost V 3 bases and J 6 bases, with 15 bases left between them. CDR3 bases: TGTGCCAGCAGTTTTGGGCTAGCATTTGCCAATGAGCAGTTCTTC. It translates to CASSFGLAFANEQFF.

The rearrangement links TRBV27 to TRBJ2-6; TRBD1 might be the D (6 bases). In germline, CDR1 is MNHEY, CDR2 SMNVEV (reference sequence). Trimming removed 4 bases at V and 2 bases at J, with 15 bases between. The CDR3 covers 17 residues. CDR3 nucleotides: TGTGCCAGCAGTTCCATCGCAGGGGTTCCTGGGGCCAACGTCCTGACTTTC. Translated: CASSSIAGVPGANVLTF.

This clone was detected once. The chain links TRBV7-8 to TRBJ2-7; the match to TRBD2 covers 7 bases. Germline-derived CDR1 and CDR2 are SGHVS and FQNEAQ. CDR3 length: 15 residues. V was pared by 5 bases and J by 1 base, with 8 bases of the junction left unmatched. In DNA form, the CDR3 reads TGTGCCAGCAGCACCCCCGGGACTAATTCCTACGAGCAGTACTTC. As protein: CASSTPGTNSYEQYF.

The V gene is TRBV7-9, the J gene TRBJ1-4; D gene unclear. The CDR3 spans 15 residues. Trimming pared 1 base from V and 2 bases from J, leaving 8 bases between. The germline CDR1 and CDR2 sequences are SEHNR and FQNEAQ (reference sequence). CDR3 bases: TGTGCCAGCAGCTTAGAGGGTCCCACTAATGAAAAACTGTTTTTT. Protein sequence: CASSLEGPTNEKLFF.

The chain recombines TRBV11-2 with TRBJ2-3, with 8 nucleotides matching TRBD1. The CDR3 totals 18 residues. Trimming cost V 5 bases and J 0 bases; bases outside gene matches: 13. Germline-derived CDR1 and CDR2 are SGHAT and FQNNGV. The CDR3: CASSPTIGQGGSTDTQYF. The CDR3, as DNA: TGTGCCAGCAGCCCCACTATCGGACAGGGCGGAAGCACAGATACGCAGTATTTT.

This clone was found once. The V call is TRBV9, the J call TRBJ1-1; no clear D. Germline V lookup: CDR1 SGDLS, CDR2 YYNGEE. Trimming took 3 bases from V and 2 from J, leaving 14 bases between them. This CDR3 has 15 amino acids. CDR3 sequence reads: CASSGPGGINTEAFF. The CDR3, as DNA: TGTGCCAGCAGCGGCCCTGGAGGGATCAACACTGAAGCTTTCTTT.

The chain links TRBV6-4 to TRBJ1-2; 7 nucleotides align to TRBD1. This CDR3 has 15 residues. Trimming cost V 0 bases and J 4 bases; bases outside gene matches: 5. Germline V gives CDR1 MRHNA, CDR2 SNTAGT. The CDR3 sequence is CASSDSETGLYGYTF. CDR3 nucleotide sequence: TGTGCCAGCAGTGACTCTGAGACAGGGCTCTATGGCTACACCTTC.

This clone appeared a single time. J is TRBJ2-7 and V is TRBV6-1; 11 bases align to TRBD2. CDR1 and CDR2 (germline): MNHNS, SASEGT. The V segment lost 8 bases and the J segment 4 bases; nucleotides outside the gene matches: 10. The CDR3 covers 15 residues. CDR3 region: CASDLTSGRPYEQYF. In DNA, the CDR3 is TGTGCCAGCGACCTAACTAGCGGGAGACCTTACGAGCAGTACTTC.

This rearrangement joins TRBV7-9 to TRBJ2-7; perhaps D is TRBD1 or TRBD2 (5 bases each). Deletions cut 5 bases from V and 4 bases from J, with 18 bases between. Germline V gives CDR1 SEHNR, CDR2 FQNEAQ (reference sequence). This CDR3 has 15 amino acids. The CDR3 loop is CASSRKAEGMYEQYF. The CDR3 DNA is TGTGCCAGCAGCCGAAAAGCTGAGGGGATGTACGAGCAGTACTTC.

This clone was recorded only once. The chain combines TRBV4-1 with TRBJ2-1, with 7 positions matching TRBD2. V dropped 4 bases and J dropped 0; count of bases not matched to a gene: 3. CDR3 size: 15 residues. Germline CDR1 and CDR2: MGHRA and YSYEKL. The CDR3 spells CASSPLANSYNEQFF. In DNA, the CDR3 is TGCGCCAGCAGCCCACTAGCGAACTCCTACAATGAGCAGTTCTTC.

Notes on this clone: Other nucleotide sequences from this sample produce the same CDR3. V and J are TRBV30 and TRBJ1-2, with D possibly TRBD1 on 6 matching bases. This CDR3 region has 13 residues. Germline CDR1 and CDR2: GTSNPN and SVGIG (reference sequence). Trimming took off 0 bases at V and 2 bases at J, with 7 bases between the two ends. The CDR3 DNA follows: TGTGCCTGGAGTGTCACAGGGAACTATGGCTACACCTTC. Amino acid sequence: CAWSVTGNYGYTF. The full variable domain, completed using reference TRBV30 and TRBJ1-2, is SQTIHQWPATLVQPVGSPLSLECTVEGTSNPNLYWYRQAAGRGLQLLFYSVGIGQISSEVPQNLSASRPQDRQFILSSKKLLLSDSGFYLCAWSVTGNYGYTFGSGTRLTVV.

V and J are TRBV29-1 and TRBJ2-4; 9 positions agree with TRBD2. Germline assignment: CDR1 SQVTM and CDR2 ANQGSEA. The CDR3 consists of 12 residues. Trimming at V came to 0 bases and at J to 11 bases, leaving 2 bases not matched to a gene. The CDR3 DNA reads TGCAGCGTTGAAGACAGGACTAGCGTTCAGTACTTC. Translating it yields CSVEDRTSVQYF.